This T cell receptor beta chain was recorded in a study of cytomegalovirus exposure and HLA in healthy donors. Study-level points and caveats: For presence/absence analyses, sequencing depth was assumed to be roughly uniform across donors. Being productive about 87% or about 30% of the time was typical of most TCR beta V segments in an earlier analysis. Many donors shared some public TCRs, even though most TCR sequences were rare. Likely technical artifact: a cluster of highly shared sequence variants.

It was with 60 Vbeta and 13 Jbeta primers that the PCR ran. TCRdb keeps only in-frame clones here, not all; method: immunoSEQ multiplex PCR. The data contain about 180,000 clones, more than 60% of them seen just once; the ten biggest clones take up around 3.5%. On this clone: What it recognizes is unknown.

What was sequenced was PBMCs. The sequence was obtained from a woman aged 55-70 years in good health and CMV-seropositive.

The CDR3 region is CASSHRDEQYF. The CDR3 nucleotides are TGTGCCAGCAGTCACAGGGACGAGCAGTACTTC. This chain links TRBV6-6 with TRBJ2-7, with D possibly TRBD1 on 6 matching bases. This CDR3 is built from 11 residues. Trimming removed 5 bases from V and 5 bases from J, with 7 bases in between. Germline V lookup: CDR1 MNHNY, CDR2 SVGAGI (reference sequence).